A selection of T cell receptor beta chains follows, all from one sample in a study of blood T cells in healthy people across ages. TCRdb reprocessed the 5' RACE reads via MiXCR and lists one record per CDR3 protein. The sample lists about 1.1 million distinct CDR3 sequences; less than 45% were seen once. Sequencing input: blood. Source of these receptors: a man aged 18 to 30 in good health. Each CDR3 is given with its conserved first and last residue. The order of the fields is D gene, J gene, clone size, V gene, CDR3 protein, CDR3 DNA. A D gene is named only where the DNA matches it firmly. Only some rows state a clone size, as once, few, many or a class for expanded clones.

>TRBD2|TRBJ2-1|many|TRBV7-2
CASTLGTTYNEQFF
TGTGCCAGCACCTTAGGGACTACCTACAATGAGCAGTTCTTC
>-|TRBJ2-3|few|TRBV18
CASSHPTQGSSTDTQYF
TGTGCCAGCTCTCACCCTACACAGGGATCTAGCACAGATACGCAGTATTTT
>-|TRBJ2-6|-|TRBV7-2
CASSLDGYGHSGANVLTF
TGTGCCAGCAGCTTAGATGGGTACGGACACTCTGGGGCCAACGTCCTGACTTTC
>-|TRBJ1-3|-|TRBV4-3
CASSQDRVSGNTIYF
TGCGCCAGCAGCCAAGATAGGGTCTCTGGAAACACCATATATTTT
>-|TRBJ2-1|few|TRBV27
CASSILASGQGNGNEQFF
TGTGCCAGCAGTATTCTCGCGAGTGGTCAGGGGAATGGCAATGAGCAGTTCTTC
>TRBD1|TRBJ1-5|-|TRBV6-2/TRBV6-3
CASKIDRGNQPQHF
TGTGCCAGCAAAATCGACAGGGGAAATCAGCCCCAGCATTTT
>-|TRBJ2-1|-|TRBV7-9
CASSFPGHTEQFF
TGTGCCAGCAGCTTTCCCGGGCACACTGAGCAGTTCTTC
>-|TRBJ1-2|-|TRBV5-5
CASSVEQPNYGYTF
TGTGCCAGCTCCGTGGAGCAGCCTAACTATGGCTACACCTTC
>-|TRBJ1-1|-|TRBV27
CASIESFDLNTETFF
TGTGCCAGCATCGAGTCCTTCGATTTGAACACTGAAACTTTCTTT
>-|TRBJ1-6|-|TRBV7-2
CASSRGGASLNSYNSPLHF
TGTGCCAGCAGCCGAGGCGGGGCGAGTCTGAATTCCTATAATTCACCCCTCCACTTT
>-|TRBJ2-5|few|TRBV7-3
CASSPLGGQETQYF
TGTGCCAGCAGCCCTTTGGGCGGGCAGGAGACCCAGTACTTC
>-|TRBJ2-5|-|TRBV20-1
CSARDRLRLGLYQETQYF
TGCAGTGCAAGAGACAGGCTAAGGTTGGGGCTGTACCAAGAGACCCAGTACTTC
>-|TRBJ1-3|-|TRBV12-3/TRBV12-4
CASSLESNTIYF
TGTGCCAGCAGTTTAGAGTCAAACACCATATATTTT
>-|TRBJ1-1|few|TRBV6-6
CASSGLVGVETEAFF
TGTGCCAGCAGTGGCCTTGTGGGGGTAGAGACTGAAGCTTTCTTT
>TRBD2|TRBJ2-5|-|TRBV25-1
CASSESRLAGGSNEQYF
TGTGCCAGCAGTGAGTCTCGACTAGCGGGGGGGTCAAATGAGCAGTACTTC
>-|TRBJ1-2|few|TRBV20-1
CSASDVGGYGYTF
TGCAGTGCATCGGATGTGGGGGGCTATGGCTACACCTTC
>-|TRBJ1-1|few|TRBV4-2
CASSPPKVADTNTEAFF
TGTGCCAGCAGCCCCCCCAAGGTGGCAGACACGAACACTGAAGCTTTCTTT
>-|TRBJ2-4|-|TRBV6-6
CASSPLWGVANIQYF
TGTGCCAGCAGCCCCCTCTGGGGGGTGGCAAACATTCAGTACTTC
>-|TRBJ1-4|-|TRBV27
CASRTRDEKLFF
TGTGCCAGCAGAACAAGGGATGAAAAACTGTTTTTT
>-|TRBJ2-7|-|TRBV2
CASRRLDDYEQYF
TGTGCCAGCAGACGTCTCGACGACTACGAGCAGTACTTC
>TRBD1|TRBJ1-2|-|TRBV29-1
CSVIGTGYYGYTF
TGCAGCGTTATCGGGACAGGGTACTATGGCTACACCTTC
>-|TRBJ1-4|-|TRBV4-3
CASSQDPFSTNEKLLF
TGCGCCAGCAGCCAAGATCCCTTTTCAACTAATGAAAAACTGCTTTTT
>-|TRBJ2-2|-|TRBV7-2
CASSLKSTGELFF
TGTGCCAGCAGCCTCAAGAGCACCGGGGAGCTGTTTTTT
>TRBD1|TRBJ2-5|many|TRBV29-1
CSVGDSLKTQYF
TGCAGCGTGGGGGACAGCCTTAAGACCCAGTACTTC
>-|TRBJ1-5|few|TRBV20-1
CSAGLSGVQPQHF
TGCAGTGCTGGTCTAAGCGGGGTCCAGCCCCAGCATTTT
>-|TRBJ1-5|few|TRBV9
CANSVDLGTQPQHF
TGTGCCAACAGCGTAGATTTGGGAACACAGCCCCAGCATTTT
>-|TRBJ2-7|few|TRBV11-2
CASSSGVRDEQYF
TGTGCCAGCAGCTCAGGGGTTAGGGACGAGCAGTACTTC
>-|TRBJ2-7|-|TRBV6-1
CASSEGGALSPEQYF
TGTGCCAGCAGTGAAGGTGGGGCCCTATCCCCCGAGCAGTACTTC
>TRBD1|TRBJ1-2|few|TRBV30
CAWSGRDSPSHNYGYTF
TGTGCCTGGAGTGGCCGGGACAGCCCTTCCCATAACTATGGCTACACCTTC